The 15 T cell receptor beta chains below come from one sample, sequenced in a study of T cell changes during pregnancy in multiple sclerosis. Repertoires were generated with immunoSEQ multiplex PCR, while TCRdb's copy carries only in-frame clones and drops some. This sample has about 86,000 clones, with around 93% found just once. The sample in question was peripheral blood, obtained in the first trimester of pregnancy. These receptors were obtained from a female donor in good health, enrolled as a control in a pregnancy study.

This rearrangement joins TRBV7-2 to TRBJ1-1; D is perhaps TRBD1 (5 bases). The length of the CDR3 is 14 residues. Germline V lookup: CDR1 SGHTA, CDR2 FQGNSA. The V end was cut by 3 bases, the J end by 4 bases, with 12 bases between. DNA for the CDR3: TGTGCCAGCAGCTTTGTAGGGGCGCGCACTGAAGCTTTCTTT. Residues: CASSFVGARTEAFF.

V is TRBV5-6 and J is TRBJ1-2; 7 bases are shared with TRBD1. CDR3 length equals 16 residues. V lost 2 bases to trimming and J lost 4 bases; unmatched junction nucleotides: 11. Germline CDR1 is SGHDT and CDR2 is YYEEEE. This CDR3 is CASSLRLGQIPYGYTF. The CDR3 DNA sequence: TGTGCCAGCAGCTTAAGGTTGGGACAGATTCCCTATGGCTACACCTTC.

The V and J genes are TRBV5-6 and TRBJ1-1; D might be TRBD1 (5 bases). V lost 5 bases to trimming and J lost 4 bases, with 24 bases between them. Germline CDR1 and CDR2: SGHDT and YYEEEE. The CDR3 covers 17 residues. The CDR3 sequence is CASSLFRRGPEGTEAFF. CDR3 DNA: TGTGCCAGCAGTCTTTTTAGGCGGGGCCCGGAGGGCACTGAAGCTTTCTTT.

J is TRBJ2-3 and V is TRBV11-2; a weak D match, TRBD2 (6 bases). CDR3 length equals 11 residues. Trimming removed 5 bases from V and 6 bases from J, with 6 bases in between. The germline CDR1 and CDR2 sequences are SGHAT and FQNNGV. CDR3 sequence: CASSGRDTQYF. The CDR3 DNA sequence: TGTGCCAGCAGCGGGAGGGATACGCAGTATTTT. Full variable domain (remainder filled in from reference TRBV11-2 and TRBJ2-3): EAGVAQSPRYKIIEKRQSVAFWCNPISGHATLYWYQQILGQGPKLLIQFQNNGVVDDSQLPKDRFSAERLKGVDSTLKIQPAKLEDSAVYLCASSGRDTQYFGPGTRLTVL.

The chain is built from TRBV27 and TRBJ1-1; 9 nucleotides agree with TRBD1. This CDR3 comprises 16 residues. The J segment lost 4 bases and the V segment lost 6 bases, leaving 12 bases of the junction unmatched. The germline V gene has CDR1 MNHEY and CDR2 SMNVEV (reference sequence). Here the CDR3 reads CASRPYTGGRFTEAFF. The CDR3 region has the DNA TGTGCCAGCAGGCCTTACACAGGGGGCAGGTTCACTGAAGCTTTCTTT.

V usage is TRBV5-1 and J usage is TRBJ2-1; 7 bases fit TRBD2. The CDR3 has 15 residues. V was pared by 4 bases and J by 5 bases, with 9 bases of the junction left unmatched. Germline-derived CDR1 and CDR2 are SGHRS and YFSETQ. CDR3 in DNA: TGCGCCAGCAGCGTAACCTCCGGGACTAACAATGAGCAGTTCTTC. Protein product: CASSVTSGTNNEQFF.

This chain connects TRBV5-8 to TRBJ1-2; 9 nucleotides line up with TRBD1. CDR1 is SGHTS and CDR2 is YDEGEE in the germline V gene. Trimming took 4 bases from V and 4 from J; bases not matched to a gene: 8. This CDR3 comprises 15 residues. DNA of the CDR3: TGTGCCAGCAGCGCCGGACAGGGGAGGGTCTATGGCTACACCTTC. Its protein is CASSAGQGRVYGYTF.

This chain connects TRBV27 to TRBJ2-2, with unresolved D. This CDR3 contains 14 residues. V was pared by 6 bases and J by 0 bases, with 8 bases between. Germline V gene data show CDR1 as MNHEY and CDR2 as SMNVEV (reference sequence). CDR3 loop: CASRPQANTGELFF. The DNA for the CDR3 is TGTGCCAGCAGGCCTCAGGCGAACACCGGGGAGCTGTTTTTT.

This clone appeared once. CDR3 residues: CASSQVMRGGGTDTQYF. The DNA for the CDR3 is TGCGCCAGCAGCCAAGTAATGCGGGGGGGTGGCACAGATACGCAGTATTTT. The chain links TRBV4-1 to TRBJ2-3, with 9 bases fitting TRBD2. Per the germline V gene, CDR1 is MGHRA and CDR2 is YSYEKL. The CDR3 runs to 17 residues. The V gene end was trimmed by 1 base and the J gene end by 1 base; junction bases not matched to a gene: 6.

The chain uses TRBV27 and TRBJ1-5; the D gene is possibly TRBD1 (6 bases). V was cut by 10 bases and J by 4 bases, with 14 bases left in between. The CDR3 is made up of 13 amino acids. CDR1 and CDR2 (germline): MNHEY, SMNVEV (reference sequence). The CDR3 loop is CATGGAGNQPQHF. CDR3 DNA: TGTGCCACGGGGGGGGCCGGAAATCAGCCCCAGCATTTT.

The V and J genes are TRBV4-3 and TRBJ2-7, with 10 bases lining up with TRBD1. CDR1 and CDR2 (germline): LGHNA, YSLEER. The junction had 6 bases not matched to a gene; V was cut back by 0 bases and J by 7 bases. The CDR3 is 15 residues long. This CDR3 is CASSQEDRGREEQYF. CDR3 coding DNA: TGCGCCAGCAGCCAAGAAGACAGGGGGCGAGAGGAGCAGTACTTC.

The rearrangement uses TRBV6-1 and TRBJ1-2, with D possibly matching TRBD1 (6 bases). The germline V gene encodes CDR1 MNHNS and CDR2 SASEGT. V gave up 11 bases and J gave up 3 bases, with 16 bases separating them. The CDR3 covers 13 residues. CDR3 protein: CAGGMNRDYGYTF. Written as DNA, the CDR3 is TGTGCCGGCGGAATGAACAGGGACTATGGCTACACCTTC.

The CDR3 DNA reads TGTGCCAGCAGTTCAGAGGGCTCCGAGGTTCCAGATACGCAGTATTTT. It encodes CASSSEGSEVPDTQYF. The V and J genes are TRBV27 and TRBJ2-3, with a possible D match to TRBD2 (5 bases). Trimming removed 4 bases at V and 4 bases at J, with 18 bases between. Germline V gene lookup returns CDR1 MNHEY and CDR2 SMNVEV (reference sequence). The CDR3 covers 16 residues.

This clone has more than one count but fewer than ten. The V call is TRBV4-1, the J call TRBJ1-2, with 9 bases matching TRBD1. This CDR3 has 15 residues. V was pared by 6 bases and J by 7 bases, with 12 bases of the junction left unmatched. CDR1 and CDR2 from the germline V gene are MGHRA and YSYEKL. The CDR3 here is CASRDPGTGTGGYTF. The CDR3 nucleotides are TGCGCCAGCAGGGACCCCGGGACAGGGACTGGTGGCTACACCTTC.

The rearrangement uses TRBV5-1 and TRBJ1-1, with 8 bases aligning to TRBD1. Trimming at V came to 1 base and at J to 0 bases, leaving 5 bases not matched to a gene. The CDR3 runs to 16 residues. CDR1 and CDR2 (germline): SGHRS, YFSETQ. CDR3 sequence reads: CASSLWQGAVNTEAFF. The CDR3 DNA reads TGCGCCAGCAGCTTGTGGCAGGGGGCGGTGAACACTGAAGCTTTCTTT.